One and the same sample provided the 30 T cell receptor beta chains below, sequenced in a study of cytomegalovirus exposure and HLA in healthy donors. The PCR was carried out with 60 Vbeta primers and 13 Jbeta primers. The table came from immunoSEQ multiplex PCR; TCRdb's copy has only in-frame clones and leaves some out. This sample carries about 240,000 clones, about 86% of them seen once, and the ten largest clones take less than 8.5%. The sample consisted of PBMCs. The origin of the receptors is a woman aged 55-69 years in good health and CMV-seropositive.

This clone came up a few times. The V and J genes are TRBV14 and TRBJ2-7; the D gene is possibly TRBD2 (6 bases). The CDR3 length is 15 residues. Germline values: CDR1 SGHDN, CDR2 FVKESK. The germline V and J ends were trimmed by 0 bases and 6 bases, with 15 bases remaining between them. In DNA, the CDR3 is TGTGCCAGCAGCCAAGATATGTGGGGGGAGGTCGAGCAGTACTTC. Encoded protein: CASSQDMWGEVEQYF.

The chain employs TRBV19 and TRBJ1-1; D is undetermined. V lost 3 bases to trimming and J lost 7 bases, with 6 bases between them. CDR3 length: 11 residues. Per germline, CDR1 LNHDA and CDR2 SQIVND (reference sequence). The CDR3 nucleotides are TGTGCCAGTAGTATTCGTGTTGAAGCTTTCTTT. It yields the protein CASSIRVEAFF.

The J gene is TRBJ1-6, the V gene TRBV18; D remains ambiguous. This CDR3 has 17 amino acids. The germline gives CDR1 KGHSH, CDR2 LQKENI. The germline V and J ends were trimmed by 8 bases and 0 bases, with 17 bases remaining between them. The CDR3 spells CASNFAGTSSYNSPLHF. The DNA of the CDR3 is TGTGCCAGCAACTTTGCGGGCACGAGCTCCTATAATTCACCCCTCCACTTT.

This clone showed up just once. The junction and the germline gene differ at one end; a read error may be behind it. The CDR3 loop reads CAGPPGQGKQPQHF. CDR3 DNA: TGTGCCGGACCACCGGGACAGGGCAAGCAGCCCCAGCATTTT. V usage is TRBV19 and J usage is TRBJ1-5; TRBD1 aligns across 9 bases. Germline V lookup: CDR1 LNHDA, CDR2 SQIVND (reference sequence). The CDR3 spans 14 residues.

The rearrangement links TRBV14 to TRBJ1-1; D call uncertain. The CDR3 runs to 16 residues. V shed 2 bases and J shed 4 bases, with 17 bases lying between them. Germline lookup yields CDR1 SGHDN and CDR2 FVKESK. The CDR3 coding sequence is TGTGCCAGCAGCCAAATATCCGGACTCTGGGCCACTGAAGCTTTCTTT. Amino acid sequence: CASSQISGLWATEAFF.

This chain joins TRBV4-1 and TRBJ1-5; D call uncertain. Germline V gene sequence: CDR1 MGHRA, CDR2 YSYEKL. The germline V and J ends were trimmed by 0 bases and 3 bases, with 9 bases remaining between them. The CDR3 is 15 residues long. This chain's CDR3 is CASSQDPGYNQPQHF. In nucleotides, the CDR3 is TGCGCCAGCAGCCAAGACCCGGGGTACAATCAGCCCCAGCATTTT.

J is TRBJ2-1 and V is TRBV7-9; TRBD2 matches at 8 bases. The CDR3 is 15 amino acids. The V and J ends lost 5 bases and 16 bases, in that order; junction bases with no gene match: 19. Per germline, CDR1 SEHNR and CDR2 FQNEAQ (reference sequence). The CDR3 nucleotides are TGTGCCAGCAGCCGCACTAGCGGCCGCACCTTAAGGAAATTCTTC. Encoded protein: CASSRTSGRTLRKFF.

J is TRBJ2-5 and V is TRBV7-9; D not resolved. This CDR3 is built from 14 residues. The V and J ends lost 2 bases and 7 bases respectively, with 14 bases between them. Germline CDR1 and CDR2: SEHNR and FQNEAQ (reference sequence). The CDR3 DNA sequence: TGTGCCAGCAGCTTATTTTCGCTAGTAGGGACCCAGTACTTC. This translates into CASSLFSLVGTQYF.

This clone was seen a handful of times. The chain combines TRBV10-3 with TRBJ1-3; possible D gene TRBD1, 5 bases. The length of the CDR3 is 13 residues. Germline V gene sequence: CDR1 ENHRY, CDR2 SYGVKD. Trimming removed 8 bases from V and 8 bases from J, with 16 bases in between. The CDR3 DNA is TGTGCCATCGGAGAAGGGGCGGGAGACACCATATATTTT. It specifies CAIGEGAGDTIYF.

This clone has just a few counts. The CDR3 protein is CASSEPGQGGGYTF. CDR3 sequence (DNA): TGCGCCAGCAGCGAGCCGGGACAGGGCGGTGGCTACACCTTC. The chain couples TRBV5-1 to TRBJ1-2, with 9 bases identical to TRBD1. In germline, CDR1 is SGHRS, CDR2 YFSETQ. The V and J ends lost 4 bases and 7 bases, in that order; junction bases with no gene match: 8. This CDR3 is 14 amino acids long. Supplemented by reference TRBV5-1 and TRBJ1-2, the full variable domain reads KAGVTQTPRYLIKTRGQQVTLSCSPISGHRSVSWYQQTPGQGLQFLFEYFSETQRNKGNFPGRFSGRQFSNSRSEMNVSTLELGDSALYLCASSEPGQGGGYTFGSGTRLTVV.

This chain uses TRBV19 with TRBJ1-5, with D perhaps TRBD1 (6 bases). CDR3 length equals 14 residues. Germline CDR1 LNHDA, CDR2 SQIVND (reference sequence). V lost 7 bases and J lost 2, with 12 bases in between. The CDR3 nucleotides read TGTGCCAGTAAACAGGGTTGGGGCAATCAGCCCCAGCATTTT. This sequence encodes CASKQGWGNQPQHF.

J is TRBJ2-1 and V is TRBV18; 8 bases line up with TRBD2. V dropped 0 bases and J dropped 0; count of bases not matched to a gene: 1. CDR1 and CDR2 (germline): KGHSH, LQKENI. The CDR3 length is 16 residues. CDR3 sequence: CASSPPSGSSYNEQFF. The CDR3 nucleotides read TGTGCCAGCTCACCACCCAGCGGGAGCTCCTACAATGAGCAGTTCTTC.

The chain links TRBV20-1 to TRBJ1-3, with 10 bases aligning to TRBD1. After removal of 5 bases from V and 8 bases from J, the junction contained 0 bases not matched to a gene. The CDR3 is made up of 11 amino acids. The germline V gene encodes CDR1 DFQATT and CDR2 SNEGSKA (reference sequence). The chain's CDR3 is CSADRGHTIYF. The DNA of the CDR3 is TGCAGTGCTGACAGGGGGCACACCATATATTTT.

This chain uses TRBV5-1 with TRBJ2-7; TRBD1 is a possible D gene (6 bases). CDR3 length: 13 residues. The V and J ends lost 0 bases and 4 bases respectively, with 8 bases between them. CDR1 is SGHRS and CDR2 is YFSETQ in the germline V gene. This CDR3 reads CASSLEQGYEQYF. DNA for the CDR3: TGCGCCAGCAGCTTGGAACAGGGATACGAGCAGTACTTC.

On this clone itself: Relative to the germline gene, one junction end is altered; a read error may explain this. The chain links TRBV7-9 to TRBJ2-1; a weak D match, TRBD1 (5 bases). Germline values: CDR1 SEHNR, CDR2 FQNEAQ (reference sequence). The CDR3 length is 12 residues. CDR3 loop: CSSSLRGSEQFF. CDR3 nucleotide sequence: TGTTCCAGCAGCTTAAGGGGAAGTGAGCAGTTCTTC.

The chain recombines TRBV5-8 with TRBJ2-7; 15 nucleotides match TRBD2. The V segment lost 4 bases and the J segment 7 bases; nucleotides outside the gene matches: 6. The CDR3 extends over 15 amino acids. Germline-derived CDR1 and CDR2 are SGHTS and YDEGEE. CDR3 amino acids: CASSRTSGRAGEQYF. CDR3 sequence (DNA): TGTGCCAGCAGCCGGACTAGCGGGAGGGCCGGAGAGCAGTACTTC.

This clone was detected once. This chain uses TRBV6-6 with TRBJ2-1; 7 nucleotides match TRBD2. Unmatched junction bases numbered 13, after V lost 8 bases and J lost 9 bases. The V gene's germline CDR1 is MNHNY and CDR2 SVGAGI (reference sequence). The CDR3 totals 14 residues. CDR3 coding DNA: TGTGCCAGCGGTTTCGTGGGAGGGCAGGGTGAGCAGTTCTTC. Translating it yields CASGFVGGQGEQFF.

The chain recombines TRBV6-5 with TRBJ1-3; no clear D. The V end lost 0 bases, the J end lost 4 bases, and 10 bases lay between the germline ends. The CDR3 totals 15 residues. CDR1 is MNHEY and CDR2 is SVGAGI in the germline V gene. The CDR3 loop is CASSYSIREGNTIYF. DNA for the CDR3: TGTGCCAGCAGTTACTCGATTAGGGAGGGAAACACCATATATTTT.

On this clone itself: The junction departs from the called germline gene at one end, perhaps through a read error. The V and J genes are TRBV7-9 and TRBJ2-1; D not certain. The CDR3 is 12 amino acids. The germline gives CDR1 SEHNR, CDR2 FQNEAQ (reference sequence). This CDR3 reads CSSSGGLNEQFF. CDR3 sequence (DNA): TGTTCCAGCTCCGGCGGTCTCAATGAGCAGTTCTTC.

The rearrangement uses TRBV19 and TRBJ2-1, with D hard to call. Germline-derived CDR1 and CDR2 are LNHDA and SQIVND (reference sequence). V shed 3 bases and J shed 4 bases, with 10 bases lying between them. The CDR3 runs 14 residues. The CDR3 is CASSISLGYNEQFF. CDR3 coding DNA: TGTGCCAGTAGTATTAGCTTGGGTTACAATGAGCAGTTCTTC.

This chain connects TRBV9 to TRBJ2-3; 7 bases align to TRBD2. J was trimmed by 2 bases and V by 1 base; bases with no gene match: 4. This CDR3 has 15 residues. CDR1 is SGDLS and CDR2 is YYNGEE in the germline V gene. DNA of the CDR3: TGTGCCAGCAGCGTACTAGCGGATTCCACAGATACGCAGTATTTT. Its translation: CASSVLADSTDTQYF.

The chain recombines TRBV21-1 with TRBJ1-2. TRBV21-1 is listed as a pseudogene. This CDR3 region has 13 residues. CDR3 sequence reads: CASNREGAEGYTF. The CDR3 DNA follows: TGTGCCAGCAACAGAGAGGGAGCTGAGGGCTACACCTTC.

V is TRBV30 and J is TRBJ2-5; the match to TRBD1 covers 8 bases. Germline CDR1 GTSNPN, CDR2 SVGIG (reference sequence). Unmatched junction bases numbered 7, after V lost 3 bases and J lost 4 bases. The CDR3 loop spans 14 amino acids. The CDR3 nucleotides are TGTGCCTGGAGGGGGGGACAGGTAGTAGAGACCCAGTACTTC. It codes for CAWRGGQVVETQYF.

The gene calls are TRBV7-9 and TRBJ1-1; D ambiguous. The V end was cut by 5 bases, the J end by 7 bases, with 17 bases between. The germline gives CDR1 SEHNR, CDR2 FQNEAQ (reference sequence). The CDR3 is 14 residues long. The CDR3 loop reads CASSRSVSNNEAFF. The CDR3 region has the DNA TGTGCCAGCAGCCGAAGCGTAAGCAATAATGAAGCTTTCTTT.

Comment on this clone: Germline and junction disagree at one end, which may indicate a read error. The chain carries TRBV7-9 and TRBJ2-3; the D gene is possibly TRBD1 (6 bases). Looked up from germline, CDR1 is SEHNR and CDR2 is FQNEAQ (reference sequence). This CDR3 has 15 residues. The CDR3 loop is CSSSPDTGSTDTQYF. CDR3 coding DNA: TGTTCCAGCAGCCCGGATACAGGGAGCACAGATACGCAGTATTTT.

This clone came up once. The J gene is TRBJ1-2, the V gene TRBV6-7, with TRBD1 as a possible D gene (6 bases). Being an ORF, TRBV6-7 has a function that is uncertain. The germline V and J ends were trimmed by 0 bases and 1 base, with 12 bases remaining between them. The length of the CDR3 is 16 residues. CDR3 in DNA: TGTGCCAGCAGTTACTCGGCAGGGGCCTTTAACTATGGCTACACCTTC. Protein: CASSYSAGAFNYGYTF.

This sequence joins TRBV5-1 and TRBJ2-7, with 11 bases fitting TRBD2. The CDR3 loop spans 14 amino acids. The germline CDR1 and CDR2 sequences are SGHRS and YFSETQ. Trimming took 3 bases from V and 5 from J; bases not matched to a gene: 4. The CDR3 bases are TGCGCCAGCAGCTCGGGACTAGCGGATAACGAGCAGTACTTC. It encodes CASSSGLADNEQYF.

The rearrangement links TRBV6-5 to TRBJ2-7; TRBD2 might be the D (6 bases). The V gene's germline CDR1 is MNHEY and CDR2 SVGAGI. V was pared by 5 bases and J by 2 bases, with 13 bases between. The CDR3 is 14 amino acids. This chain's CDR3 is CASSQISGPYEQYF. In DNA form, the CDR3 reads TGTGCCAGCAGTCAAATTAGCGGTCCCTACGAGCAGTACTTC.

The chain employs TRBV25-1 and TRBJ2-1; D perhaps matches TRBD2 (6 bases). Per the germline V gene, CDR1 is MGHDK and CDR2 is SYGVNS. This CDR3 comprises 15 residues. V gave up 4 bases and J gave up 5 bases, with 15 bases separating them. The CDR3 here is CASSGPTSIHNEQFF. CDR3 nucleotide sequence: TGTGCCAGCAGTGGGCCGACTAGTATCCACAATGAGCAGTTCTTC. Complete variable domain (other parts from reference TRBV25-1 and TRBJ2-1): EADIYQTPRYLVIGTGKKITLECSQTMGHDKMYWYQQDPGMELHLIHYSYGVNSTEKGDLSSESTVSRIRTEHFPLTLESARPSHTSQYLCASSGPTSIHNEQFFGPGTRLTVL.

The V and J genes are TRBV5-1 and TRBJ2-2, with 8 bases lining up with TRBD1. CDR3 size: 17 residues. Trimming took 0 bases from V and 3 from J; bases not matched to a gene: 7. The germline V gene has CDR1 SGHRS and CDR2 YFSETQ. The CDR3 nucleotides read TGCGCCAGCAGCTTGGGTCAGGGGGCATCTTACACCGGGGAGCTGTTTTTT. It yields the protein CASSLGQGASYTGELFF.